This entry lists 18 T cell receptor beta chains sequenced from one sample in a study of blood T cell repertoires in COVID-19. Clones were read by immunoSEQ multiplex PCR, and TCRdb kept only the in-frame ones, dropping some. Of roughly 100,000 clones in the sample, around 86% are singletons; the top ten hold more than 30%. Sequences were obtained from peripheral blood. The receptor set was obtained from a man at least 80 years old with acute or convalescent COVID-19.

V gene TRBV19 combines with J gene TRBJ2-7, with TRBD2 matching 7 bases. The CDR3 contains 13 residues. V lost 1 base, J lost 5 bases, and 2 bases stayed unmatched. The germline V gene encodes CDR1 LNHDA and CDR2 SQIVND (reference sequence). CDR3 sequence: CASSIAREDEQYF. CDR3 DNA: TGTGCCAGTAGTATAGCCCGGGAGGACGAGCAGTACTTC.

This sequence joins TRBV6-5 and TRBJ2-7; 12 nucleotides align to TRBD2. J gave up 6 bases and V 6 bases, and 9 bases lay outside the gene matches. Germline V gives CDR1 MNHEY, CDR2 SVGAGI. This CDR3 comprises 15 residues. The CDR3 spells CASRGLAGKRSEQYF. DNA for the CDR3: TGTGCCAGCAGGGGACTAGCGGGTAAGAGATCCGAGCAGTACTTC.

The chain couples TRBV7-6 to TRBJ2-7, with 10 bases fitting TRBD1. Germline V CDR1 and CDR2: SGHVS, FNYEAQ. This CDR3 has 15 amino acids. The V gene end was trimmed by 5 bases and the J gene end by 4 bases; junction bases not matched to a gene: 8. DNA for the CDR3: TGTGCCAGCAGCATCGGACAGGGGGGAAAGTACGAGCAGTACTTC. It encodes CASSIGQGGKYEQYF.

The V gene is TRBV6-5, the J gene TRBJ1-2; the D gene is possibly TRBD1 (6 bases). CDR1 is MNHEY, CDR2 SVGAGI, per germline. Trimming pared 4 bases from V and 7 bases from J, leaving 19 bases between. The CDR3 is 15 amino acids. CDR3 sequence (DNA): TGTGCCAGCAGTTTGGACAGCCGGGGCAGTAGTGGCTACACCTTC. Translated, it gives CASSLDSRGSSGYTF.

The genes are TRBV5-1 and TRBJ2-7; the D is unclear. The CDR3 has 12 residues. Germline lookup yields CDR1 SGHRS and CDR2 YFSETQ. With 4 bases removed from V and 5 bases from J, the gap between germline ends came to 10 bases. CDR3 bases: TGCGCCAGCAGCCATGAACTGGACGAGCAGTACTTC. Protein: CASSHELDEQYF. The full variable domain, completed using reference TRBV5-1 and TRBJ2-7, is KAGVTQTPRYLIKTRGQQVTLSCSPISGHRSVSWYQQTPGQGLQFLFEYFSETQRNKGNFPGRFSGRQFSNSRSEMNVSTLELGDSALYLCASSHELDEQYFGPGTRLTVT.

The chain is built from TRBV5-1 and TRBJ2-5; TRBD2 matches 7 bases. With V trimmed by 2 bases and J by 4 bases, 5 bases remained unmatched. The CDR3 is 14 residues long. Germline CDR1 reads SGHRS; CDR2 reads YFSETQ. As DNA, the CDR3 is TGCGCCAGCAGCTTAACAGCGGGATCAGAGACCCAGTACTTC. This translates into CASSLTAGSETQYF.

DNA of the CDR3: TGTGCCAGCAGTCCCGGGACAGGCGGGACTGAAGCTTTCTTT. Translated: CASSPGTGGTEAFF. The rearrangement links TRBV28 to TRBJ1-1; 8 bases are a match to TRBD1. The CDR3 covers 14 residues. Germline CDR1 is MDHEN and CDR2 is SYDVKM. The V gene end was trimmed by 5 bases and the J gene end by 5 bases; junction bases not matched to a gene: 7.

The rearrangement joins TRBV6-5 to TRBJ1-1; D is unclear. The germline V gene encodes CDR1 MNHEY and CDR2 SVGAGI. With 0 bases removed from V and 5 bases from J, the gap between germline ends came to 13 bases. This CDR3 contains 15 residues. This CDR3 reads CASSYSRETRTEAFF. Here the CDR3 DNA reads TGTGCCAGCAGTTACTCTCGGGAAACGAGAACTGAAGCTTTCTTT.

This clone turned up a few times. The rearrangement joins TRBV28 to TRBJ2-3; TRBD1 agrees at 7 bases. This CDR3 region has 15 residues. Germline trimming cut 5 bases from V and 3 bases from J; bases unmatched to any gene: 8. Germline V gene data show CDR1 as MDHEN and CDR2 as SYDVKM. DNA of the CDR3: TGTGCCAGCAGTCCCATCGACAGGGTGACAGATACGCAGTATTTT. This codes for CASSPIDRVTDTQYF.

The chain links TRBV28 to TRBJ2-2; 11 positions agree with TRBD1. In germline, CDR1 is MDHEN, CDR2 SYDVKM. The V gene end was trimmed by 4 bases and the J gene end by 7 bases; junction bases not matched to a gene: 8. This CDR3 is 16 amino acids long. In DNA form, the CDR3 reads TGTGCCAGCAGTTGGGACAGGGGGAAGTATAACGGGGAGCTGTTTTTT. It translates to CASSWDRGKYNGELFF.

The gene calls are TRBV19 and TRBJ2-3; D remains unclear. The germline V gene encodes CDR1 LNHDA and CDR2 SQIVND (reference sequence). The CDR3 has 11 residues. V was cut by 3 bases and J by 11 bases, with 9 bases left in between. The CDR3 is CASSIAEQQYF. The CDR3 nucleotides are TGTGCCAGTAGTATTGCGGAACAGCAGTATTTT. Using reference TRBV19 and TRBJ2-3 for the parts outside the CDR3, the full variable domain is DGGITQSPKYLFRKEGQNVTLSCEQNLNHDAMYWYRQDPGQGLRLIYYSQIVNDFQKGDIAEGYSVSREKKESFPLTVTSAQKNPTAFYLCASSIAEQQYFGPGTRLTVL.

The gene calls are TRBV7-2 and TRBJ1-1; D uncertain. The V end lost 1 base, the J end lost 0 bases, and 3 bases lay between the germline ends. CDR1 is SGHTA and CDR2 is FQGNSA in the germline V gene. The CDR3 runs to 13 residues. The CDR3 region is CASSLGMNTEAFF. CDR3 coding DNA: TGTGCCAGCAGCTTAGGTATGAACACTGAAGCTTTCTTT.

This clone has just a few counts. The V and J genes are TRBV11-2 and TRBJ1-1, with D unclear. Germline V CDR1 and CDR2: SGHAT, FQNNGV. The V and J ends lost 2 bases and 1 base respectively, with 14 bases between them. The CDR3 consists of 16 residues. The CDR3 sequence is CASSLKFGVSNTEAFF. The CDR3 bases are TGTGCCAGCAGCTTAAAATTCGGGGTTTCGAACACTGAAGCTTTCTTT.

CDR3 bases: TGTGCCAGTAGTATCCAGGGGATAGACACCGGGGAGCTGTTTTTT. Translating it yields CASSIQGIDTGELFF. The chain carries TRBV19 and TRBJ2-2, with D perhaps matching TRBD1 (6 bases). This CDR3 has 15 residues. Trimming stripped 3 bases from V and 3 bases from J, with 11 bases between. Germline V lookup: CDR1 LNHDA, CDR2 SQIVND (reference sequence).

The CDR3 region has the DNA TGCGCCAGCAGCTCACAGCCTCGGAATATGAACACTGAAGCTTTCTTT. Translation: CASSSQPRNMNTEAFF. V is TRBV5-1 and J is TRBJ1-1; no reliable D call. Germline CDR1 reads SGHRS; CDR2 reads YFSETQ. CDR3 length: 16 amino acids. V dropped 3 bases and J dropped 0 bases, with 15 bases sitting between them.

The chain combines TRBV6-5 with TRBJ1-1, with D possibly matching TRBD1 (6 bases). CDR1 and CDR2 from the germline V gene are MNHEY and SVGAGI. Trimming cost V 6 bases and J 3 bases, with 11 bases left between them. This CDR3 is 13 amino acids long. The CDR3 region is CASRQGGDTEAFF. The CDR3 DNA sequence: TGTGCCAGCAGACAGGGTGGGGACACTGAAGCTTTCTTT.

The rearrangement joins TRBV9 to TRBJ2-5; a possible D gene is TRBD1 (6 bases). The germline CDR1 and CDR2 sequences are SGDLS and YYNGEE. V was trimmed by 3 bases and J by 5 bases, leaving 14 bases between them. The CDR3 has 14 residues. The CDR3 DNA reads TGTGCCAGCAGCGGACGCACAGGGCAGGAGACCCAGTACTTC. It codes for CASSGRTGQETQYF.

The CDR3: CASSRFTGGLYGYTF. In DNA, the CDR3 is TGTGCCAGCAGCCGGTTTACGGGGGGATTGTATGGCTACACCTTC. This chain uses TRBV6-2 or TRBV6-3 with TRBJ1-2, with a tentative D call TRBD1 (5 bases). Trimming cost V 6 bases and J 5 bases, with 19 bases left between them. Germline CDR1 reads MNHEY; CDR2 reads SVGEGT. There are 15 residues in the CDR3.